This T cell receptor beta chain originates from a study of T-cell reconstitution after alpha-beta-depleted transplantation in children. A library of TCRbeta sequences, prepared with unique molecular identifiers, was generated. MiXCR, run by TCRdb on the PCR reads, gives a single entry per CDR3 protein. In the table there are over 550,000 distinct CDR3 sequences, about 11% of which are singletons. The CDR3 contains 16 residues. The germline gives CDR1 MDHEN, CDR2 SYDVKM. V was pared by 7 bases and J by 2 bases, with 11 bases of the junction left unmatched. The sample was PBMCs from the stem cell graft donor, taken from the stem cell graft. The rearrangement uses TRBV28 and TRBJ1-5, with 7 bases matching TRBD1. This clonotype was sampled from a human donor who donated a stem cell graft to a child with acute myeloid leukemia. The CDR3 reads CASTSWQGDGNQPQHF. The CDR3 DNA is TGTGCCAGCACCTCGTGGCAGGGGGACGGCAATCAGCCCCAGCATTTT.